One and the same sample provided the 10 T cell receptor beta chains below, sequenced in a study of shared clonotypes between healthy human individuals. This table comes from immunoSEQ multiplex PCR, and its TCRdb copy is limited to in-frame clones, with some not included. The data contain approximately 460,000 clones, more than 70% of them singletons. The specimen was PBMCs. These receptors all come from a woman in her 40s in good health. Some clones in this sample may be carry-over from other donors' samples.

On this clone itself: Germline is not matched at one junction end, which may reflect a read error. The J gene is TRBJ2-7, the V gene TRBV7-9, with TRBD2 matching over 7 bases. The CDR3 is 15 residues long. The V gene's germline CDR1 is SEHNR and CDR2 FQNEAQ (reference sequence). The CDR3 DNA follows: TGTGCAAGCAGCTTAGGCGGGGGATCGTTCGGCGAGCAGTGCTTC. Amino acid sequence: CASSLGGGSFGEQCF.

The chain joins TRBV14 to TRBJ1-1; D possibly corresponds to TRBD1 (5 bases). V lost 4 bases to trimming and J lost 5 bases, with 17 bases between them. Germline V gene data show CDR1 as SGHDN and CDR2 as FVKESK. This CDR3 is built from 15 residues. The CDR3 DNA sequence: TGTGCCAGCAGCCTAGGGAAAGGGGCGCGAACTGAAGCTTTCTTT. Encoded protein: CASSLGKGARTEAFF.

The chain uses TRBV9 and TRBJ2-7, with D unclear. The germline gives CDR1 SGDLS, CDR2 YYNGEE. The CDR3 sequence is 14 residues long. V lost 4 bases and J lost 0, with 11 bases in between. CDR3: CASSLDWNSYEQYF. CDR3 bases: TGTGCCAGCAGCCTAGACTGGAACTCCTACGAGCAGTACTTC.

J is TRBJ1-5 and V is TRBV28; tentatively, D is TRBD1 (5 bases). Germline V CDR1 and CDR2: MDHEN, SYDVKM. This CDR3 is 16 amino acids long. The germline V and J ends were trimmed by 2 bases and 2 bases, with 13 bases remaining between them. The CDR3 here is CASSLGGSGGNQPQHF. The DNA of the CDR3 is TGTGCCAGCAGTTTAGGTGGGTCGGGGGGCAATCAGCCCCAGCATTTT.

This clone rates as medium-sized. Other DNA sequences within the sample encode an identical CDR3. The V call is TRBV2, the J call TRBJ2-7; 11 bases fit TRBD2. The CDR3 spans 16 residues. Germline V CDR1 and CDR2: SNHLY, FYNNEI. V lost 9 bases, J lost 0 bases, and 10 bases stayed unmatched. In DNA, the CDR3 is TGTGCCAGTAAGGGACTAGCGGTAACTGACTCCTACGAGCAGTACTTC. Translating gives CASKGLAVTDSYEQYF.

Points on this clone: One end of the junction fails to match germline, which may point to a read error. CDR3 nucleotides: TGTGCCTGGACCCCGTATGGGACTTATAGCAATCAGGCCCAGCATTTT. Translating it yields CAWTPYGTYSNQAQHF. V gene TRBV30 combines with J gene TRBJ1-5, with D possibly TRBD1 on 5 matching bases. The germline gives CDR1 GTSNPN, CDR2 SVGIG (reference sequence). The CDR3 spans 16 residues.

Notes on this clone: A far larger clone is off by one base, so a read error is likely. This chain connects TRBV7-9 to TRBJ2-4; the D is unclear. This CDR3 region has 16 residues. Germline loops: CDR1 SEHNR, CDR2 FQNEAQ (reference sequence). V shed 1 base and J shed 0 bases, with 10 bases lying between them. CDR3 loop: CASSLGARLAKNIQYF. DNA of the CDR3: TGTGCCAGCAGCTTAGGGGCAAGGCTAGCCAAAAACATTCAGTACTTC.

Only one count was recorded for this clone. J is TRBJ2-7 and V is TRBV20-1, with no clear D. Trimming took off 1 base at V and 3 bases at J, with 4 bases between the two ends. Looked up from germline, CDR1 is DFQATT and CDR2 is SNEGSKA (reference sequence). The CDR3 totals 11 residues. The CDR3, as DNA: TGCAGTGCTAGAGTCATCTACGAGCAGTACTTC. The encoded protein is CSARVIYEQYF.

To note about this clone: The likely explanation is a read error, given a far larger clone one base away. Since the CDR3 does not end with the conserved phenylalanine or tryptophan, this likely comes from a read error. The chain combines TRBV29-1 with TRBJ1-1; possible D gene TRBD1, 5 bases. Trimming pared 6 bases from V and 3 bases from J, leaving 17 bases between. CDR1 and CDR2 from the germline V gene are SQVTM and ANQGSEA. The CDR3 has 14 amino acids. CDR3 sequence: CSVLGWGSDTEAFL. CDR3 bases: TGCAGCGTCCTCGGGTGGGGGTCGGACACTGAAGCTTTCCTT.

The rearrangement uses TRBV29-1 and TRBJ2-3; 10 bases map to TRBD1. V was pared by 5 bases and J by 0 bases, with 5 bases of the junction left unmatched. Per germline, CDR1 SQVTM and CDR2 ANQGSEA. The CDR3 runs 15 residues. This chain's CDR3 is CSVSGQGYSTDTQYF. The CDR3 nucleotides are TGCAGCGTTTCGGGACAGGGGTATAGCACAGATACGCAGTATTTT.